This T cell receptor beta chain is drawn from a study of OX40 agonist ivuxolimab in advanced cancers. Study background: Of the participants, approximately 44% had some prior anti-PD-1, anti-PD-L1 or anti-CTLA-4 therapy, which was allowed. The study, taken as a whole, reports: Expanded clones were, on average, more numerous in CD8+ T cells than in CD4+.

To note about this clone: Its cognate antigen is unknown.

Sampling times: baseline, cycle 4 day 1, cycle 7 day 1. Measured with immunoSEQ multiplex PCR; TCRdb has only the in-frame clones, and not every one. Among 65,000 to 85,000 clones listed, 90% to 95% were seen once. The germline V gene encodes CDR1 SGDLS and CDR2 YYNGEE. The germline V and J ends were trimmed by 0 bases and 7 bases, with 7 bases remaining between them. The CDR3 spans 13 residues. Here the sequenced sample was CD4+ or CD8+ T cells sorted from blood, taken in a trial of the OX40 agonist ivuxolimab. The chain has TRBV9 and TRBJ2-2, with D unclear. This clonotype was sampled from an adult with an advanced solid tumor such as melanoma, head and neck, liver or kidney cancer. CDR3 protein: CASSVEEFGELFF. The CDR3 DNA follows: TGTGCCAGCAGCGTAGAAGAATTCGGGGAGCTGTTTTTT.